This T cell receptor beta chain was found in a study of Ad26.COV2.S vaccination and SARS-CoV-2 variants. Study-wide context: Ad26.COV2.S shots went into the muscle once or twice, 56 days apart.

Profiling relied on immunoSEQ multiplex PCR, and the TCRdb table lists in-frame clones only, not all of them. The data show hundreds of thousands of clones, more than 75% seen once. Stated treatment: about 20 received Ad26.COV2.S at low or high dose, single or two shots; 5 received placebo; per-sample allocation not given. Collection of samples fell on day 63 after the first vaccine or placebo injection. This person who donated was an adult of 18-55 years in Boston. What was given as vaccine was an Ad26 vector encoding Wuhan-strain SARS-CoV-2 spike. Germline loops: CDR1 LNHDA, CDR2 SQIVND (reference sequence). The V and J ends lost 1 base and 0 bases respectively, with 9 bases between them. There are 15 residues in the CDR3.

The specimen comprised peripheral blood, sampled in a trial of Ad26.COV2.S vaccine versus placebo. This clonotype was sampled from a person between 18 and 59 years old who received the Ad26.COV2.S COVID-19 vaccine or a placebo. The chain recombines TRBV19 with TRBJ1-2; D is undetermined. CDR3 nucleotide sequence: TGTGCCAGTAGTATAGGAAAGGGAGCTAACTATGGCTACACCTTC. This translates into CASSIGKGANYGYTF.